A single sample is the source of the 19 T cell receptor beta chains below, sequenced in a study of cytomegalovirus exposure and HLA in healthy donors. TCRdb keeps only in-frame clones here, not all; method: immunoSEQ multiplex PCR. The data show roughly 90,000 clones, around 93% seen once. Sequenced input: PBMCs. Receptors originate from a woman in her twenties or thirties in good health and CMV-seropositive.

V usage is TRBV2 and J usage is TRBJ1-1, with 7 bases that match TRBD1. This CDR3 is built from 16 residues. The J segment lost 5 bases and the V segment lost 4 bases, leaving 13 bases of the junction unmatched. Germline V CDR1 and CDR2: SNHLY, FYNNEI. The CDR3 DNA is TGTGCCAGCAGTGTCCGGGACAGAGGTGGGGAGACTGAAGCTTTCTTT. Protein product: CASSVRDRGGETEAFF.

The chain is built from TRBV10-3 and TRBJ1-1; 7 nucleotides line up with TRBD1. This CDR3 comprises 16 residues. Trimming at V came to 0 bases and at J to 5 bases, leaving 9 bases not matched to a gene. Per the germline V gene, CDR1 is ENHRY and CDR2 is SYGVKD. The CDR3 loop is CAISESASRGWTEAFF. CDR3 in DNA: TGTGCCATCAGTGAGTCGGCCAGCAGGGGGTGGACTGAAGCTTTCTTT.

This chain uses TRBV19 with TRBJ1-4, with 7 positions matching TRBD1. CDR1 is LNHDA and CDR2 is SQIVND in the germline V gene (reference sequence). The CDR3 is 16 residues long. The V and J ends lost 8 bases and 7 bases, in that order; junction bases with no gene match: 16. CDR3 coding DNA: TGTGCCAGTTCACGCAACCCCGGGACAGTGGGTGAAAAACTGTTTTTT. Its protein product is CASSRNPGTVGEKLFF.

This chain links TRBV11-2 with TRBJ2-6, with TRBD2 matching 8 bases. This CDR3 has 18 amino acids. Germline V gene sequence: CDR1 SGHAT, CDR2 FQNNGV. Losses at the gene ends were 0 bases for V and 4 bases for J; bases not matched to a gene: 8. CDR3 loop: CASSLELGGGPGANVLTF. In DNA form, the CDR3 reads TGTGCCAGCAGCTTAGAACTCGGGGGGGGGCCCGGGGCCAACGTCCTGACTTTC.

J is TRBJ2-3 and V is TRBV27; D remains unclear. With 5 bases removed from V and 4 bases from J, the gap between germline ends came to 7 bases. CDR1 is MNHEY and CDR2 is SMNVEV in the germline V gene (reference sequence). This CDR3 comprises 12 residues. CDR3: CASSLDADTQYF. DNA of the CDR3: TGTGCCAGCAGTCTAGACGCAGATACGCAGTATTTT.

V and J are TRBV4-3 and TRBJ2-3, with 7 bases lining up with TRBD2. The CDR3 runs 20 residues. J was trimmed by 2 bases and V by 3 bases; bases with no gene match: 20. Germline V gene sequence: CDR1 LGHNA, CDR2 YSLEER. Written as DNA, the CDR3 is TGCGCCAGCAGCCAGAGTGTACCGGGAGGACTGCGTTATGTCACAGATACGCAGTATTTT. Translating it yields CASSQSVPGGLRYVTDTQYF.

The chain has TRBV13 and TRBJ2-3; 12 nucleotides align to TRBD2. The CDR3 loop spans 18 amino acids. Germline V gene lookup returns CDR1 PRHDT and CDR2 FYEKMQ (reference sequence). The trim removed 3 bases at V and 2 bases at J, leaving 9 bases unmatched. CDR3 DNA sequence: TGTGCCAGCAGCTTTCTAGCGGGAGGGCCAAACCACACAGATACGCAGTATTTT. Translated: CASSFLAGGPNHTDTQYF.

V and J are TRBV7-2 and TRBJ1-2; 7 nucleotides agree with TRBD1. V trimming: 7 bases; J trimming: 0 bases; junction bases outside the gene matches: 5. Germline loops: CDR1 SGHTA, CDR2 FQGNSA. The CDR3 is 14 amino acids. This chain's CDR3 is CASTKDRANYGYTF. The CDR3 coding sequence is TGTGCCAGCACCAAAGACAGGGCTAACTATGGCTACACCTTC. The whole variable domain, remainder taken from reference TRBV7-2 and TRBJ1-2, is GAGVSQSPSNKVTEKGKDVELRCDPISGHTALYWYRQSLGQGLEFLIYFQGNSAPDKSGLPSDRFSAERTGGSVSTLTIQRTQQEDSAVYLCASTKDRANYGYTFGSGTRLTVV.

J is TRBJ2-7 and V is TRBV7-2, with D uncertain. Trimming removed 5 bases at V and 0 bases at J, with 14 bases between. Germline V gene data show CDR1 as SGHTA and CDR2 as FQGNSA. The CDR3 spans 15 residues. CDR3 sequence (DNA): TGTGCCAGCAGCGCCGCGGCGTTGAGCTCCTACGAGCAGTACTTC. It yields the protein CASSAAALSSYEQYF.

The rearrangement joins TRBV28 to TRBJ2-3, with 12 bases aligning to TRBD2. The germline V gene encodes CDR1 MDHEN and CDR2 SYDVKM. The CDR3 spans 17 residues. Trimming at V came to 5 bases and at J to 6 bases, leaving 12 bases not matched to a gene. The CDR3 DNA reads TGTGCCAGCAGTACGCCCCGACTAGCGGGAGTGGGGGATACGCAGTATTTT. It encodes CASSTPRLAGVGDTQYF.

The V call is TRBV11-3, the J call TRBJ2-1; TRBD2 agrees at 7 bases. With V trimmed by 1 base and J by 7 bases, 4 bases remained unmatched. CDR1 SGHNT and CDR2 YENEEA come from the germline V gene. This CDR3 spans 14 amino acids. CDR3 in DNA: TGTGCCAGCAGCTTAGCCCCCGGGGGGAATGAGCAGTTCTTC. It translates to CASSLAPGGNEQFF.

The chain joins TRBV27 to TRBJ2-1; D possibly corresponds to TRBD2 (5 bases). Deletions cut 4 bases from V and 3 bases from J, with 13 bases between. The CDR3 runs 15 residues. Per the germline V gene, CDR1 is MNHEY and CDR2 is SMNVEV (reference sequence). This chain's CDR3 is CASSSSGIYYNEQFF. The CDR3 nucleotides read TGTGCCAGCAGTTCGTCGGGGATTTACTACAATGAGCAGTTCTTC.

This clone was detected only once. The chain joins TRBV7-9 to TRBJ2-7; 8 bases align to TRBD2. This CDR3 region has 16 residues. Germline-derived CDR1 and CDR2 are SEHNR and FQNEAQ (reference sequence). Trimming removed 4 bases from V and 4 bases from J; junction bases left unmatched: 12. The CDR3 DNA sequence: TGTGCCAGCAGCTGGCCCCCCGGGACTAGGGGGTACGAGCAGTACTTC. Protein: CASSWPPGTRGYEQYF.

This chain links TRBV18 with TRBJ1-1, with D hard to call. Germline V CDR1 and CDR2: KGHSH, LQKENI. The CDR3 is 13 amino acids. The V and J ends lost 0 bases and 5 bases respectively, with 7 bases between them. CDR3 in amino acids: CASSPPSGTEAFF. The CDR3 coding sequence is TGTGCCAGCTCACCACCCTCCGGGACTGAAGCTTTCTTT.

This chain joins TRBV13 and TRBJ2-7, with D tentatively TRBD2 (6 bases). Germline V lookup: CDR1 PRHDT, CDR2 FYEKMQ (reference sequence). V lost 3 bases to trimming and J lost 7 bases, with 13 bases between them. The CDR3 runs to 13 residues. CDR3 in amino acids: CASSFGDFGEQYF. The CDR3 DNA is TGTGCCAGCAGCTTTGGGGACTTTGGGGAGCAGTACTTC.

The chain employs TRBV4-3 and TRBJ2-3; TRBD2 aligns across 9 bases. The CDR3 totals 16 residues. V shed 1 base, J shed 4 bases, and the junction held 6 bases outside the gene matches. The V gene's germline CDR1 is LGHNA and CDR2 YSLEER. The DNA of the CDR3 is TGCGCCAGCAGCCAAGGGGCGGGAGGGCGCGCAGATACGCAGTATTTT. This gives the protein CASSQGAGGRADTQYF.

The table lists this clone with a few counts. V is TRBV27 and J is TRBJ2-3, with 7 nucleotides matching TRBD1. V shed 4 bases, J shed 1 base, and the junction held 8 bases outside the gene matches. Looked up from germline, CDR1 is MNHEY and CDR2 is SMNVEV (reference sequence). The CDR3 totals 16 residues. The CDR3 sequence is CASSSSDRIGTDTQYF. The CDR3 nucleotides are TGTGCCAGCAGTTCCTCGGACAGGATCGGCACAGATACGCAGTATTTT.

The chain recombines TRBV18 with TRBJ2-7; TRBD1 agrees at 8 bases. Trimming took 3 bases from V and 3 from J; bases not matched to a gene: 10. The CDR3 extends over 16 amino acids. Germline V lookup: CDR1 KGHSH, CDR2 LQKENI. CDR3 amino acids: CASSPPRTGISYEQYF. The CDR3 DNA sequence: TGTGCCAGCTCACCGCCACGGACAGGGATAAGCTACGAGCAGTACTTC.

The chain uses TRBV25-1 and TRBJ2-7; 8 bases are shared with TRBD1. From germline, CDR1 is MGHDK and CDR2 SYGVNS. CDR3 length: 15 residues. V trimming: 6 bases; J trimming: 1 base; junction bases outside the gene matches: 8. The CDR3 DNA follows: TGTGCCAGCAGCGAAACCAGGGGGCGATCCTACGAGCAGTACTTC. It is translated as CASSETRGRSYEQYF.